One and the same sample provided the 14 T cell receptor beta chains below, sequenced in a study of blood T cells in healthy people across ages. The use of a sample-barcoded 5' primer and a J-beta primer mix characterized a second PCR of roughly 6 to 11 cycles. TCRdb fed the 5' RACE reads into MiXCR, producing one record per CDR3 protein. The sample lists around 1,500,000 distinct CDR3 sequences; around 39% were seen once. Sequencing was done on a sample of blood. These receptors all come from a woman aged 18-29 years in good health.

This clonotype appeared a few times. The rearrangement joins TRBV25-1 to TRBJ2-4; TRBD1 is a possible D gene (6 bases). V lost 4 bases and J 8 bases, leaving 12 bases between the germline ends. Germline CDR1 and CDR2: MGHDK and SYGVNS. The CDR3 extends over 13 amino acids. This chain's CDR3 is CASSVAGDDIQYF. CDR3 DNA sequence: TGTGCCAGCAGTGTAGCAGGGGACGACATTCAGTACTTC.

V gene TRBV3-1 combines with J gene TRBJ2-7; 7 positions match TRBD2. Germline V CDR1 and CDR2: LGHDT, YNNKEL (reference sequence). Trimming removed 0 bases from V and 0 bases from J; junction bases left unmatched: 5. The length of the CDR3 is 16 residues. This CDR3 is CASSQDQSSGSYEQYF. Here the CDR3 DNA reads TGTGCCAGCAGCCAAGATCAGTCTAGCGGCTCCTACGAGCAGTACTTC.

This chain connects TRBV7-9 to TRBJ2-2, with 12 nucleotides matching TRBD1. The V gene's germline CDR1 is SEHNR and CDR2 FQNEAQ (reference sequence). The CDR3 covers 16 residues. The junction had 8 bases not matched to a gene; V was cut back by 7 bases and J by 5 bases. CDR3 region: CASTNRDRGRTGELFF. The CDR3 DNA sequence: TGTGCCAGCACCAACCGGGACAGGGGGCGAACCGGGGAGCTGTTTTTT.

J is TRBJ2-4 and V is TRBV20-1, with a tentative D call TRBD1 (5 bases). With the DNA end fitting TRBJ2-7 better, the J assignment may be wrong. This CDR3 is 14 amino acids long. Germline V gives CDR1 DFQATT, CDR2 SNEGSKA (reference sequence). The CDR3 sequence is CSARGPGLPHEQYF. The CDR3 DNA follows: TGCAGTGCTAGGGGGCCCGGGCTACCCCACGAGCAGTACTTC.

The genes are TRBV5-1 and TRBJ2-3; D possibly corresponds to TRBD2 (6 bases). Germline CDR1 and CDR2: SGHRS and YFSETQ. V lost 4 bases, J lost 5 bases, and 20 bases lay in between. This CDR3 has 16 residues. CDR3: CASSPSSGVQVDTQYF. The CDR3 coding sequence is TGCGCCAGCAGCCCGAGCTCGGGAGTTCAAGTAGATACGCAGTATTTT.

This chain links TRBV2 with TRBJ1-2; D is uncertain. This CDR3 region has 12 residues. V lost 7 bases, J lost 3 bases, and 9 bases lay in between. Germline V gene sequence: CDR1 SNHLY, CDR2 FYNNEI. This CDR3 is CASKNSYYGYTF. CDR3 in DNA: TGTGCCAGCAAGAACAGCTACTATGGCTACACCTTC.

Ten or more counts support this clonotype. The genes are TRBV7-2 and TRBJ2-3; D gene ambiguous. The CDR3 length is 13 residues. V shed 1 base and J shed 4 bases, with 6 bases lying between them. Germline loops: CDR1 SGHTA, CDR2 FQGNSA. In DNA, the CDR3 is TGTGCCAGCAGCTTAGAATTGCCAGATACGCAGTATTTT. Its translation: CASSLELPDTQYF.

The chain is built from TRBV7-2 and TRBJ2-3, with TRBD2 identical over 9 bases. Per germline, CDR1 SGHTA and CDR2 FQGNSA. The CDR3 is 20 amino acids. Unmatched junction bases numbered 17, after V lost 1 base and J lost 3 bases. CDR3 bases: TGTGCCAGCAGCTTAGTTGGTAGCGGGAGTGGTCGGTCGGGGACAGATACGCAGTATTTT. Its protein product is CASSLVGSGSGRSGTDTQYF.

For this clonotype: This may stem from a read error, because a much larger clone lies one nucleotide away. Here the CDR3 DNA reads TGTGCCAGCAGCGTATACGGGACGGGGTATGGCTACACCTTC. Translating gives CASSVYGTGYGYTF. This chain links TRBV7-8 with TRBJ1-2, with D maybe TRBD1 (5 bases). The V gene lost 5 bases and the J gene lost 5 bases, with 15 bases spanning the gap. Germline V CDR1 and CDR2: SGHVS, FQNEAQ. The CDR3 loop spans 14 amino acids.

This clonotype was counted a few times. The gene calls are TRBV7-6 and TRBJ2-7; TRBD2 aligns across 13 bases. The CDR3 consists of 18 residues. Germline loops: CDR1 SGHVS, CDR2 FNYEAQ. V lost 3 bases to trimming and J lost 2 bases; unmatched junction nucleotides: 10. The CDR3 DNA reads TGTGCCAGCAGCTTGGCGCCCGGGACTAGCGGGGTAGCCTACGAGCAGTACTTC. Translation gives CASSLAPGTSGVAYEQYF. The full variable domain, completed using reference TRBV7-6 and TRBJ2-7, is GAGVSQSPRYKVTKRGQDVALRCDPISGHVSLYWYRQALGQGPEFLTYFNYEAQQDKSGLPNDRFSAERPEGSISTLTIQRTEQRDSAMYRCASSLAPGTSGVAYEQYFGPGTRLTVT.

This clonotype turned up a few times. The chain has TRBV9 and TRBJ2-6; the D gene is possibly TRBD1 (5 bases). CDR3 length: 19 amino acids. The V and J ends lost 0 bases and 2 bases respectively, with 18 bases between them. Germline assignment: CDR1 SGDLS and CDR2 YYNGEE. CDR3 bases: TGTGCCAGCAGCGTAGCTTTGGCAGGGCTGAGTACTGGGGCCAACGTCCTGACTTTC. This encodes CASSVALAGLSTGANVLTF.

This clonotype has just a few counts. The chain has TRBV9 and TRBJ1-1; D ambiguous. Germline values: CDR1 SGDLS, CDR2 YYNGEE. This CDR3 region has 12 residues. Trimming took 3 bases from V and 5 from J, leaving 8 bases between them. The CDR3 spells CASSGATTEAFF. The CDR3 nucleotides read TGTGCCAGCAGCGGGGCCACTACTGAAGCTTTCTTT.

This clonotype was seen a handful of times. V gene TRBV4-1 combines with J gene TRBJ1-2, with 7 bases matching TRBD1. This CDR3 contains 16 residues. CDR1 MGHRA and CDR2 YSYEKL come from the germline V gene. The ends lost 3 bases at V and 3 bases at J; junction bases unmatched: 10. The CDR3 nucleotides read TGCGCCAGCAGCCACAAAGCGAAAGACAGGGACTATGGCTACACCTTC. Encoded protein: CASSHKAKDRDYGYTF.

The genes are TRBV9 and TRBJ2-5, with 8 bases lining up with TRBD1. Germline assignment: CDR1 SGDLS and CDR2 YYNGEE. The CDR3 consists of 15 residues. With 0 bases clipped from V and 5 bases from J, the junction kept 6 bases outside the gene matches. CDR3 protein: CASSVGGTGAETQYF. CDR3 in DNA: TGTGCCAGCAGCGTAGGAGGGACAGGCGCCGAGACCCAGTACTTC.